Ten or more counts support the clone carrying this T cell receptor (beta chain). What it binds is not known. This specimen comes from a study of T cells in Graves' hyperthyroidism and ophthalmopathy. Findings and caveats of the study: Separation of ophthalmopathy from stable hyperthyroidism was achieved by a 13 V-J model. Also found in blood were most expanded thyroid clonotypes above 0.001.

The TCR beta CDR3 regions underwent amplification using RNA transcripts as the source. The HTBI set primed first-round TCR CDR3 RT-PCR. TCRdb fed the multiplex PCR reads into MiXCR, producing one record per CDR3 protein. The table includes some 560,000 distinct CDR3 sequences, about 14% detected once. The patients, who ranged from 18 to 65 in age, presented with newly diagnosed hyperthyroidism lasting under 2 months. The study based diagnoses on clinical symptoms, serum thyroxine and TRAb, thyroid ultrasound and orbital computed tomography. This receptor was taken from a woman aged 40 to 49 with Graves' hyperthyroidism. Input material: blood.

In nucleotides, the CDR3 is TGTGCCAGCAGTTTAGGAAGTGGGACAGGCTCCTACGAGCAGTACTTC. This sequence encodes CASSLGSGTGSYEQYF. The rearrangement joins TRBV12-3 or TRBV12-4 to TRBJ2-7; TRBD1 matches at 8 bases. Trimming took 1 base from V and 0 from J; bases not matched to a gene: 5. The CDR3 loop spans 16 amino acids.